The next 28 T cell receptor beta chains were all read from a single sample in a study of T cells after yellow fever vaccination (dated by TCRdb to the late 2010s). Sample treatment or condition, as interpreted from the label and publication: live attenuated yellow fever vaccine strain. The protocol used for the library was 5' RACE. The sequencer listed for this sample is Illumina HiSeq 2500. TCRdb applied fastp at Q25 and MiXCR to the public reads, then kept only in-frame beta chains. Each CDR3 protein gets just one entry, which takes the most common genes and DNA from the rows behind it. This sample comprises 450,000 to 550,000 distinct CDR3 sequences, around 21% of them detected only once. The ten largest clonotypes hold about 13% of the sample. The sample was PBMCs, taken 15 days after the yellow fever booster vaccination. The receptors here all came from a man in his thirties or forties who received the YFV17D yellow fever vaccine.

This clonotype was detected ten times or more. The rearrangement links TRBV2 to TRBJ2-7; D assignment may be TRBD1 or TRBD2 (5 bases each). V was pared by 3 bases and J by 1 base, with 10 bases between. Germline values: CDR1 SNHLY, CDR2 FYNNEI. This CDR3 has 14 amino acids. In DNA form, the CDR3 reads TGTGCCAGCAGTGACGGGGCGAGGTCCTACGAGCAGTACTTC. It codes for CASSDGARSYEQYF.

CDR3 nucleotide sequence: TGTGCCAGCACCCTATCACCGGGTTACACTGAAGCTTTCTTT. Translated, it gives CASTLSPGYTEAFF. The rearrangement joins TRBV7-9 to TRBJ1-1; D gene uncertain. CDR3 length equals 14 residues. Trimming cost V 7 bases and J 3 bases, with 15 bases left between them. CDR1 and CDR2 (germline): SEHNR, FQNEAQ (reference sequence). The entire variable domain, with the rest obtained from reference TRBV7-9 and TRBJ1-1, is as follows: DTGVSQNPRHKITKRGQNVTFRCDPISEHNRLYWYRQTLGQGPEFLTYFQNEAQLEKSRLLSDRFSAERPKGSFSTLEIQRTEQGDSAMYLCASTLSPGYTEAFFGQGTRLTVV.

The rearrangement uses TRBV7-9 and TRBJ2-2, with TRBD1 matching 7 bases. The CDR3 sequence is 15 residues long. Per the germline V gene, CDR1 is SEHNR and CDR2 is FQNEAQ (reference sequence). Trimming removed 3 bases from V and 5 bases from J; junction bases left unmatched: 6. CDR3 protein: CASSLKGADTGELFF. The CDR3 coding sequence is TGTGCCAGCAGCTTGAAGGGGGCAGATACCGGGGAGCTGTTTTTT. Using reference TRBV7-9 and TRBJ2-2 for the parts outside the CDR3, the full variable domain is DTGVSQNPRHKITKRGQNVTFRCDPISEHNRLYWYRQTLGQGPEFLTYFQNEAQLEKSRLLSDRFSAERPKGSFSTLEIQRTEQGDSAMYLCASSLKGADTGELFFGEGSRLTVL.

This clonotype turned up a few times. The V and J genes are TRBV2 and TRBJ2-7, with D possibly TRBD2 on 6 matching bases. Germline assignment: CDR1 SNHLY and CDR2 FYNNEI. This CDR3 region has 10 residues. V lost 6 bases and J 10 bases, leaving 10 bases between the germline ends. In DNA, the CDR3 is TGTGCCAGCAGGGGGGAGGCCCAGTACTTC. It specifies CASRGEAQYF.

The chain has TRBV7-2 and TRBJ2-5; unclear D gene. Germline CDR1 is SGHTA and CDR2 is FQGNSA. The CDR3 totals 15 residues. V was trimmed by 5 bases and J by 2 bases, leaving 15 bases between them. CDR3 residues: CASSLIQWMQETQYF. CDR3 nucleotides: TGTGCCAGCAGCCTCATACAGTGGATGCAAGAGACCCAGTACTTC.

This chain links TRBV15 with TRBJ2-1; D might be TRBD1 or TRBD2, each matching 5 bases. The CDR3 is 12 residues long. Trimming took off 8 bases at V and 5 bases at J, with 10 bases between the two ends. CDR1 is LNHNV and CDR2 is YYDKDF in the germline V gene (reference sequence). The CDR3 DNA reads TGTGCCACCGGGGGTTCTAACAATGAGCAGTTCTTC. It codes for CATGGSNNEQFF.

This clonotype was seen more than once but under ten times. This sequence joins TRBV29-1 and TRBJ2-3, with 9 nucleotides matching TRBD2. CDR1 is SQVTM, CDR2 ANQGSEA, per germline. Unmatched junction bases numbered 10, after V lost 4 bases and J lost 5 bases. The CDR3 is 15 amino acids. The chain's CDR3 is CSVGLAGVSGDTQYF. CDR3 DNA sequence: TGCAGCGTTGGTTTAGCGGGAGTGTCTGGAGATACGCAGTATTTT.

This clonotype has just a few counts. V gene TRBV7-8 combines with J gene TRBJ2-1; no clear D. Trimming stripped 0 bases from V and 14 bases from J, with 11 bases between. Germline V CDR1 and CDR2: SGHVS, FQNEAQ. This CDR3 comprises 12 residues. The DNA of the CDR3 is TGTGCCAGCAGCTTAGCGTCCCAAATGGAGTTCTTC. Protein product: CASSLASQMEFF.

The sample holds a few counts of this clonotype. The chain combines TRBV5-1 with TRBJ2-1; tentative D call: TRBD2 (6 bases). The germline V gene has CDR1 SGHRS and CDR2 YFSETQ. The CDR3 runs 15 residues. V lost 1 base to trimming and J lost 5 bases, with 13 bases between them. The CDR3 protein is CASSLWRGGDNEQFF. DNA of the CDR3: TGCGCCAGCAGCTTGTGGCGGGGAGGAGACAATGAGCAGTTCTTC.

The V gene is TRBV5-4, the J gene TRBJ2-2, with unresolved D. Germline V gene lookup returns CDR1 SGHNT and CDR2 YYREEE (reference sequence). The CDR3 loop spans 12 amino acids. The ends were cut back, 4 bases at V and 7 bases at J, with 8 bases in the middle. The CDR3 DNA sequence: TGTGCCAGCAGCAACACCGTCGGGGAGCTGTTTTTT. Protein product: CASSNTVGELFF.

This clonotype turned up a few times. This chain connects TRBV30 to TRBJ1-5, with D uncertain. In germline, CDR1 is GTSNPN, CDR2 SVGIG (reference sequence). The CDR3 is 13 amino acids. V shed 0 bases and J shed 7 bases, with 10 bases lying between them. The DNA of the CDR3 is TGTGCCTGGAGTGTAAGAACCCACCAGCCCCAGCATTTT. Its protein is CAWSVRTHQPQHF.

The rearrangement uses TRBV28 and TRBJ1-1; 8 bases fit TRBD1. From germline, CDR1 is MDHEN and CDR2 SYDVKM. This CDR3 is built from 15 residues. Losses at the gene ends were 5 bases for V and 5 bases for J; bases not matched to a gene: 10. The CDR3, as DNA: TGTGCCAGCAGTAGACAGTACAGGGGGTGGACTGAAGCTTTCTTT. This translates into CASSRQYRGWTEAFF.

V and J are TRBV6-5 and TRBJ2-3, with D perhaps TRBD1 or TRBD2 (5 bases each). This CDR3 is built from 16 residues. Per the germline V gene, CDR1 is MNHEY and CDR2 is SVGAGI. V gave up 7 bases and J gave up 4 bases, with 21 bases separating them. The CDR3 sequence is CASTSRAGDGADTQYF. The CDR3 DNA follows: TGTGCCAGCACCTCTCGAGCCGGGGACGGAGCAGATACGCAGTATTTT.

About this clonotype: One end of the junction fails to match germline, which may point to a read error. The chain couples TRBV6-1 to TRBJ2-4, with 10 bases that match TRBD1. This CDR3 has 15 amino acids. CDR1 and CDR2 (germline): MNHNS, SASEGT. The CDR3 here is CASSVRQGAMDIRYF. In nucleotides, the CDR3 is TGTGCCAGCAGTGTAAGACAGGGGGCAATGGACATTCGGTACTTC.

The J gene is TRBJ1-5, the V gene TRBV20-1; the match to TRBD1 covers 8 bases. The CDR3 extends over 15 amino acids. Germline V lookup: CDR1 DFQATT, CDR2 SNEGSKA (reference sequence). V was clipped by 3 bases and J by 2 bases; unmatched bases: 6. CDR3 residues: CSARTGAMGNQPQHF. The CDR3 DNA is TGCAGTGCTAGGACAGGGGCGATGGGCAATCAGCCCCAGCATTTT.

This clonotype came up a few times. V and J are TRBV6-2 or TRBV6-3 and TRBJ2-1; a possible D gene is TRBD1 (5 bases). This CDR3 contains 12 residues. With 10 bases removed from V and 5 bases from J, the gap between germline ends came to 12 bases. Per germline, CDR1 MNHEY and CDR2 SVGEGT. This CDR3 is CATSGSDNEQFF. CDR3 DNA sequence: TGTGCCACCTCAGGGTCGGACAATGAGCAGTTCTTC.

CDR3 sequence (DNA): TGTGCCAGCAGCACCTTTTCCGGGACTAGGGTTTACGAGCAGTACTTC. This encodes CASSTFSGTRVYEQYF. The V call is TRBV28, the J call TRBJ2-7; 8 positions match TRBD2. Germline CDR1 is MDHEN and CDR2 is SYDVKM. The CDR3 runs 16 residues. The trim removed 6 bases at V and 4 bases at J, leaving 14 bases unmatched.

This clonotype was observed a handful of times. The V gene is TRBV5-4, the J gene TRBJ2-1; 8 bases align to TRBD2. The V and J ends lost 6 bases and 1 base, in that order; junction bases with no gene match: 3. The CDR3 totals 14 residues. The germline CDR1 and CDR2 sequences are SGHNT and YYREEE (reference sequence). The CDR3 reads CASTAGASYNEQFF. CDR3 nucleotide sequence: TGTGCCAGCACAGCGGGAGCGTCCTACAATGAGCAGTTCTTC.

V is TRBV7-9 and J is TRBJ2-7; 9 bases align to TRBD1. From germline, CDR1 is SEHNR and CDR2 FQNEAQ (reference sequence). CDR3 size: 15 residues. The V segment lost 3 bases and the J segment 3 bases; nucleotides outside the gene matches: 6. CDR3 sequence: CASSFFGTGNYEQYF. The CDR3 nucleotides read TGTGCCAGCAGCTTCTTCGGGACAGGGAACTACGAGCAGTACTTC.

The V and J genes are TRBV20-1 and TRBJ2-1, with 13 bases lining up with TRBD2. The length of the CDR3 is 15 residues. CDR1 DFQATT and CDR2 SNEGSKA come from the germline V gene (reference sequence). Germline trimming cut 4 bases from V and 7 bases from J; bases unmatched to any gene: 7. CDR3 DNA: TGCAGTGCTACGCCGACTAGCGGGAGGAAGAATGAGCAGTTCTTC. Translated: CSATPTSGRKNEQFF.

There are a few counts of this clonotype. This chain connects TRBV5-1 to TRBJ1-3, with D unresolved. This CDR3 is 15 amino acids long. Germline V gene sequence: CDR1 SGHRS, CDR2 YFSETQ. V gave up 0 bases and J gave up 0 bases, with 7 bases separating them. CDR3 in amino acids: CASSLGQNSGNTIYF. CDR3 coding DNA: TGCGCCAGCAGCTTGGGGCAGAACTCTGGAAACACCATATATTTT.

The CDR3 coding sequence is TGCAGCGTTAGCAGCGGGAGGAAATACAATGAGCAGTTCTTC. Protein: CSVSSGRKYNEQFF. The J gene is TRBJ2-1, the V gene TRBV29-1, with 9 bases identical to TRBD2. The CDR3 is 14 residues long. CDR1 SQVTM and CDR2 ANQGSEA come from the germline V gene. V lost 5 bases to trimming and J lost 4 bases; unmatched junction nucleotides: 6.

The chain carries TRBV2 and TRBJ1-1; no firm D call. Germline V lookup: CDR1 SNHLY, CDR2 FYNNEI. Deletions cut 6 bases from V and 8 bases from J, with 10 bases between. The CDR3 contains 11 residues. The CDR3 region has the DNA TGTGCCAGCAGGGTAGCGAGGGAAGCTTTCTTT. Encoded protein: CASRVAREAFF. Combining the CDR3 with reference TRBV2 and TRBJ1-1 gives the whole variable domain EPEVTQTPSHQVTQMGQEVILRCVPISNHLYFYWYRQILGQKVEFLVSFYNNEISEKSEIFDDQFSVERPDGSNFTLKIRSTKLEDSAMYFCASRVAREAFFGQGTRLTVV.

CDR3 DNA sequence: TGTGCCAGCAGTTTATCGGGCGGGAAGTACGAGCAGTACTTC. This encodes CASSLSGGKYEQYF. V is TRBV28 and J is TRBJ2-7; a weak D match, TRBD2 (6 bases). CDR3 length equals 14 residues. CDR1 MDHEN and CDR2 SYDVKM come from the germline V gene. V lost 1 base, J lost 4 bases, and 11 bases lay in between.

This clonotype turned up a few times. V usage is TRBV7-2 and J usage is TRBJ1-3; 7 bases match TRBD1. The CDR3 has 17 residues. The V and J ends lost 4 bases and 0 bases, in that order; junction bases with no gene match: 9. Germline V gene data show CDR1 as SGHTA and CDR2 as FQGNSA. The CDR3 nucleotides read TGTGCCAGCAGCTCATCAGGACAGGTCCACTCTGGAAACACCATATATTTT. This codes for CASSSSGQVHSGNTIYF.

This clonotype was seen only a few times. V usage is TRBV21-1 and J usage is TRBJ2-3; TRBD2, the D gene given by the table, was not confirmed from the DNA. TRBV21-1 is termed a pseudogene. The CDR3 consists of 18 residues. CDR3 DNA sequence: TGTGCCAGCAGCAAAGAGTACGAGCGGGAGGGAGGGACAGATACGCAGTATTTT. It codes for CASSKEYEREGGTDTQYF.

The J gene is TRBJ1-1, the V gene TRBV29-1; possible D gene TRBD1, 6 bases. The V gene's germline CDR1 is SQVTM and CDR2 ANQGSEA. The CDR3 contains 13 residues. V was pared by 7 bases and J by 2 bases, with 14 bases between. CDR3 in DNA: TGCAGCGGCAGAACAGGGTTCAACACTGAAGCTTTCTTT. Residues: CSGRTGFNTEAFF.

This clonotype has more than one count but fewer than ten. The rearrangement uses TRBV6-5 and TRBJ2-1; no definite D call. Trimming pared 2 bases from V and 2 bases from J, leaving 7 bases between. The germline V gene encodes CDR1 MNHEY and CDR2 SVGAGI. The CDR3 has 14 amino acids. CDR3 nucleotide sequence: TGTGCCAGCAGTTACCGGCAGACCTACAATGAGCAGTTCTTC. Translating it yields CASSYRQTYNEQFF.